This section outlines one TCR beta chain sequence together with its context. Trimming cost V 6 bases and J 2 bases, with 10 bases left between them. This CDR3 contains 14 residues. Germline V gene sequence: CDR1 MNHEY, CDR2 SVGAGI. These data are taken from a study of blood T cell repertoires in COVID-19. Profiling relied on immunoSEQ multiplex PCR, and the TCRdb table lists in-frame clones only, not all of them. The data contain roughly 380,000 clones, 85% of them singletons. This receptor was taken from a young woman with acute or convalescent COVID-19. The chain employs TRBV6-5 and TRBJ2-2, with a weak D call TRBD1 (5 bases). The sequenced sample was peripheral blood. The CDR3, as DNA: TGTGCCAGCAGACGACAGAGTAACACCGGGGAGCTGTTTTTT. Protein product: CASRRQSNTGELFF.